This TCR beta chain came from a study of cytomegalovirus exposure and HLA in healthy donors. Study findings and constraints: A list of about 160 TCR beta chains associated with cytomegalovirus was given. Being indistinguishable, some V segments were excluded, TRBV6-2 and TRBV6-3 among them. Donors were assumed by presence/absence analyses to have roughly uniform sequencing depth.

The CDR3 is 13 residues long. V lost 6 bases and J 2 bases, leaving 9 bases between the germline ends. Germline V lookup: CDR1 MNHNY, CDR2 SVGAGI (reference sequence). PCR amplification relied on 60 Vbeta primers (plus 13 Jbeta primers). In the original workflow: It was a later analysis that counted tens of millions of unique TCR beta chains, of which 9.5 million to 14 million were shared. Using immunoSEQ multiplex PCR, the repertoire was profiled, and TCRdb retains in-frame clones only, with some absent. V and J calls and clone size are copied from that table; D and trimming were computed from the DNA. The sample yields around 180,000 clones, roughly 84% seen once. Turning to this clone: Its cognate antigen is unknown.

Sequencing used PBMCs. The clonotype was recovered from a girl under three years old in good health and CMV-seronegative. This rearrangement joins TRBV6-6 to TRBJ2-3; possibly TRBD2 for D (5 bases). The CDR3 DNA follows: TGTGCCAGCAGGGCGGGCTCCACAGATACGCAGTATTTT. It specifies CASRAGSTDTQYF.